The rows below give T cell receptor beta chains drawn from one sample of a study of blood T cell repertoires in COVID-19. Only in-frame clones appear in the TCRdb table, and some are missing; sequencing was by immunoSEQ multiplex PCR. The sample yields some 45,000 clones, almost 85% seen once. The sequenced material came from peripheral blood. These TCRs come from a human donor in a cohort sampled during active COVID-19. Both conserved end residues are part of each CDR3. D genes are given only for firm matches. Some rows mark clone size as missing; the rest say once, few, many or name a class of expanded clone.

clone_size,d_call,j_call,v_call,cdr3_aa,cdr3_nt
.,TRBD2,TRBJ2-1,TRBV11-3,CASSKAGGNEQFF,TGTGCCAGCAGCAAAGCGGGGGGGAATGAGCAGTTCTTC
few,TRBD2,TRBJ2-1,TRBV6-1,CASSEDPWTSPGEQFF,TGTGCCAGCAGTGAGGACCCTTGGACTAGCCCAGGTGAGCAGTTCTTC
.,.,TRBJ2-2,TRBV7-2,CASSLPPNWELFF,TGTGCCAGCAGCTTGCCCCCTAATTGGGAGCTGTTTTTT
.,.,TRBJ1-5,TRBV6-5,CASRGTGRNQPQHF,TGTGCCAGCAGGGGAACAGGTCGCAATCAGCCCCAGCATTTT
once,TRBD1,TRBJ2-3,TRBV27,CASSLGTGRSDTQYF,TGTGCCAGCAGTCTAGGGACAGGGAGGTCAGATACGCAGTATTTT
.,TRBD1,TRBJ1-6,TRBV18,CASSPGQGSSPLHF,TGTGCCAGCTCACCGGGACAGGGAAGTTCACCCCTCCACTTT
.,.,TRBJ2-3,TRBV5-1,CASSLARGELGTDTQYF,TGCGCCAGCAGCTTGGCCAGGGGGGAATTGGGCACAGATACGCAGTATTTT
.,.,TRBJ2-3,TRBV18,CASSPTRQGTDTQYF,TGTGCCAGCTCACCAACTAGGCAGGGCACAGATACGCAGTATTTT
.,.,TRBJ2-7,TRBV2,CASTGAYEQYF,TGTGCCAGCACAGGGGCGTACGAGCAGTACTTC
.,.,TRBJ1-6,TRBV5-4,CASSTLTSLQGYNSPLHF,TGTGCCAGCAGCACCCTAACCTCCCTGCAGGGATATAATTCACCCCTCCACTTT
.,TRBD1,TRBJ2-2,TRBV7-8,CASARQGSWTGELFF,TGTGCCAGCGCCCGACAGGGGAGTTGGACCGGGGAGCTGTTTTTT
.,TRBD1,TRBJ2-7,TRBV30,CAWMKARQGIRQYF,TGTGCCTGGATGAAGGCCCGACAGGGGATAAGGCAGTACTTC
.,.,TRBJ2-2,TRBV18,CASSPGRGEATGELFF,TGTGCCAGCTCACCGGGCAGGGGCGAAGCCACCGGGGAGCTGTTTTTT
.,TRBD1,TRBJ1-2,TRBV28,CASSSGQGHYGYTF,TGTGCCAGCAGCTCTGGACAGGGCCACTATGGCTACACCTTC
.,TRBD2,TRBJ2-4,TRBV19,CASSILAGEKNIQYF,TGTGCCAGTAGTATTTTAGCGGGAGAAAAAAACATTCAGTACTTC
.,TRBD1,TRBJ2-5,TRBV7-2,CASSPAGGYAQYF,TGTGCCAGCAGCCCCGCAGGGGGCTATGCCCAGTACTTC